The rows below give T cell receptor beta chains drawn from one sample of a study of shared clonotypes between healthy human individuals. Some clones are missing from TCRdb's copy, which holds only in-frame ones; the method was immunoSEQ multiplex PCR. This table has hundreds of thousands of clones, 73% appearing once. The sample taken for sequencing was memory CD4+ T cells sorted from blood. These receptors were taken from a woman under 40 in good health. CDR3s include the opening cysteine and the closing phenylalanine or tryptophan. The D gene is left open where the match is weak. A row's size may be missing; if present it is once, few, many or a size class.

v_call: TRBV27; j_call: TRBJ2-5; cdr3_length: 18; clone_size: NA; d_call: TRBD2; cdr3_aa: CASSNNGLAVPLGETQYF; cdr3_nt: TGTGCCAGCAGCAATAACGGGCTAGCGGTCCCTCTGGGGGAGACCCAGTACTTC
v_call: TRBV4-1; j_call: TRBJ1-5; cdr3_length: 15; clone_size: NA; d_call: NA; cdr3_aa: CASSPPVPGEQPQHF; cdr3_nt: TGCGCCAGCAGCCCCCCGGTTCCCGGGGAACAGCCCCAGCATTTT
v_call: TRBV4-1; j_call: TRBJ2-5; cdr3_length: 15; clone_size: NA; d_call: NA; cdr3_aa: CASSQEKMSGETQYF; cdr3_nt: TGCGCCAGCAGCCAAGAGAAAATGTCAGGGGAGACCCAGTACTTC
v_call: TRBV30; j_call: TRBJ2-5; cdr3_length: 15; clone_size: few; d_call: TRBD2; cdr3_aa: CAWSVQSGSFETQYF; cdr3_nt: TGTGCCTGGAGTGTACAAAGCGGGAGTTTTGAGACCCAGTACTTC
v_call: TRBV7-8; j_call: TRBJ2-1; cdr3_length: 17; clone_size: NA; d_call: NA; cdr3_aa: CASSLARLDSGYNEQFF; cdr3_nt: TGTGCCAGCAGCTTAGCCAGACTAGATTCGGGCTACAATGAGCAGTTCTTC
v_call: TRBV9; j_call: TRBJ2-1; cdr3_length: 13; clone_size: NA; d_call: NA; cdr3_aa: CASSVGGVNEQFF; cdr3_nt: TGTGCCAGCAGCGTGGGGGGTGTCAATGAGCAGTTCTTC
v_call: TRBV5-4; j_call: TRBJ2-1; cdr3_length: 14; clone_size: NA; d_call: NA; cdr3_aa: CASSPPRGGYEQFF; cdr3_nt: TGTGCCAGCAGCCCCCCCCGGGGAGGCTATGAGCAGTTCTTC
v_call: TRBV5-1; j_call: TRBJ1-1; cdr3_length: 12; clone_size: NA; d_call: NA; cdr3_aa: CASSSSVTEAFF; cdr3_nt: TGCGCCAGCAGCTCCTCGGTGACTGAAGCTTTCTTT
v_call: TRBV28; j_call: TRBJ2-1; cdr3_length: 16; clone_size: NA; d_call: NA; cdr3_aa: CASSSLPLGSYNEQFF; cdr3_nt: TGTGCCAGCAGTTCCCTTCCCCTGGGATCCTACAATGAGCAGTTCTTC
v_call: TRBV6-5; j_call: TRBJ1-5; cdr3_length: 14; clone_size: NA; d_call: NA; cdr3_aa: CASSYKMQGVPQHF; cdr3_nt: TGTGCCAGCAGTTACAAGATGCAGGGAGTGCCCCAGCATTTT
v_call: TRBV21-1; j_call: TRBJ2-1; cdr3_length: 18; clone_size: NA; d_call: NA; cdr3_aa: CASSPYNLTLSSYNEQFF; cdr3_nt: TGTGCCAGCAGCCCTTATAATTTGACCCTAAGCTCCTACAATGAGCAGTTCTTC
v_call: TRBV27; j_call: TRBJ2-2; cdr3_length: 12; clone_size: few; d_call: NA; cdr3_aa: CASKGTSGELFF; cdr3_nt: TGTGCCAGCAAGGGGACTTCGGGGGAGCTGTTTTTT
v_call: TRBV2; j_call: TRBJ2-3; cdr3_length: 14; clone_size: NA; d_call: TRBD1; cdr3_aa: CASSVGDRGDTQYF; cdr3_nt: TGTGCCAGCAGTGTTGGGGACAGGGGAGATACGCAGTATTTT
v_call: TRBV7-9; j_call: TRBJ2-6; cdr3_length: 19; clone_size: few; d_call: NA; cdr3_aa: CASSLVQAGTDSGANVLTF; cdr3_nt: TGTGCCAGCAGCTTAGTTCAAGCCGGGACGGACTCTGGGGCCAACGTCCTGACTTTC
v_call: TRBV11-3; j_call: TRBJ2-3; cdr3_length: 12; clone_size: NA; d_call: TRBD1; cdr3_aa: CASSNRQGTQYF; cdr3_nt: TGTGCCAGCAGCAACCGACAGGGGACGCAGTATTTT
v_call: TRBV2; j_call: TRBJ1-2; cdr3_length: 15; clone_size: NA; d_call: NA; cdr3_aa: CASSEAQSYSGGYTF; cdr3_nt: TGTGCCAGCAGTGAAGCGCAGTCTTACAGTGGTGGCTACACCTTC
v_call: TRBV10-3; j_call: TRBJ2-5; cdr3_length: 14; clone_size: few; d_call: TRBD2; cdr3_aa: CATTSGRTQETQYF; cdr3_nt: TGTGCCACAACTAGCGGGAGGACCCAAGAGACCCAGTACTTC
v_call: TRBV7-6; j_call: TRBJ1-1; cdr3_length: 14; clone_size: few; d_call: TRBD1; cdr3_aa: CASSSQGGHTEAFF; cdr3_nt: TGTGCCAGCAGCTCACAGGGGGGGCACACTGAAGCTTTCTTT
v_call: TRBV4-1; j_call: TRBJ2-5; cdr3_length: 12; clone_size: few; d_call: NA; cdr3_aa: CASSQEGETQYF; cdr3_nt: TGCGCCAGCAGCCAAGAAGGGGAGACCCAGTACTTC
v_call: TRBV28; j_call: TRBJ2-7; cdr3_length: 15; clone_size: NA; d_call: NA; cdr3_aa: CASTPGDRYSYEQYF; cdr3_nt: TGTGCCAGCACACCTGGGGACCGATACTCCTACGAGCAGTACTTC
v_call: TRBV6-5; j_call: TRBJ2-5; cdr3_length: 16; clone_size: NA; d_call: NA; cdr3_aa: CASSLGTGAYGETQYF; cdr3_nt: TGTGCCAGCAGTTTGGGGACCGGCGCCTACGGTGAGACCCAGTACTTC
v_call: TRBV7-2; j_call: TRBJ1-2; cdr3_length: 14; clone_size: NA; d_call: TRBD1; cdr3_aa: CASSKSGTAIGYTF; cdr3_nt: TGTGCCAGCAGCAAGAGCGGGACAGCTATCGGCTACACCTTC
v_call: TRBV5-1; j_call: TRBJ2-5; cdr3_length: 14; clone_size: many; d_call: NA; cdr3_aa: CASSSQAEWQTQYF; cdr3_nt: TGCGCCAGCAGTTCACAGGCCGAATGGCAGACCCAGTACTTC
v_call: TRBV30; j_call: TRBJ2-5; cdr3_length: 13; clone_size: NA; d_call: NA; cdr3_aa: CAWRISVQETQYF; cdr3_nt: TGTGCCTGGAGGATATCGGTACAAGAGACCCAGTACTTC
v_call: TRBV6-6; j_call: TRBJ2-1; cdr3_length: 15; clone_size: NA; d_call: TRBD2; cdr3_aa: CASSQAGVAYNEQFF; cdr3_nt: TGTGCCAGCAGCCAAGCGGGAGTGGCCTACAATGAGCAGTTCTTC
v_call: TRBV5-4; j_call: TRBJ2-2; cdr3_length: 16; clone_size: NA; d_call: TRBD1; cdr3_aa: CASSQTGTGDTGELFF; cdr3_nt: TGTGCCAGCAGCCAGACCGGGACAGGGGACACCGGGGAGCTGTTTTTT
v_call: TRBV11-3; j_call: TRBJ2-1; cdr3_length: 19; clone_size: NA; d_call: TRBD2; cdr3_aa: CASSLDHGIGSGSHNEQFF; cdr3_nt: TGTGCCAGCAGCTTAGATCATGGTATCGGGAGCGGGAGCCACAATGAGCAGTTCTTC
v_call: TRBV7-2; j_call: TRBJ2-7; cdr3_length: 13; clone_size: NA; d_call: NA; cdr3_aa: CASSLQRGYEQYF; cdr3_nt: TGTGCCAGCAGCTTACAACGAGGCTACGAGCAGTACTTC
v_call: TRBV5-1; j_call: TRBJ1-3; cdr3_length: 16; clone_size: many; d_call: TRBD1; cdr3_aa: CASSLARGPTGNTIYF; cdr3_nt: TGCGCCAGCAGCTTGGCAAGGGGGCCCACTGGAAACACCATATATTTT
v_call: TRBV5-6; j_call: TRBJ1-3; cdr3_length: 14; clone_size: NA; d_call: TRBD1; cdr3_aa: CASSHQGGGNTIYF; cdr3_nt: TGTGCCAGCAGCCACCAAGGGGGCGGAAACACCATATATTTT
v_call: TRBV5-1; j_call: TRBJ2-1; cdr3_length: 15; clone_size: NA; d_call: NA; cdr3_aa: CASSLGSASYNEQFF; cdr3_nt: TGCGCCAGCAGCTTGGGCTCAGCTTCCTACAATGAGCAGTTCTTC
v_call: TRBV4-1; j_call: TRBJ1-4; cdr3_length: 15; clone_size: NA; d_call: NA; cdr3_aa: CASSPTERTNEKLFF; cdr3_nt: TGCGCCAGCAGCCCAACGGAGCGCACTAATGAAAAACTGTTTTTT
v_call: TRBV27; j_call: TRBJ2-7; cdr3_length: 15; clone_size: NA; d_call: NA; cdr3_aa: CASSLSGVSSYEQYF; cdr3_nt: TGTGCCAGCAGTTTATCCGGGGTCAGCTCCTACGAGCAGTACTTC
v_call: TRBV28; j_call: TRBJ2-7; cdr3_length: 13; clone_size: NA; d_call: NA; cdr3_aa: CASSPLLGSEQYF; cdr3_nt: TGTGCCAGCAGTCCTCTACTCGGTTCCGAGCAGTACTTC
v_call: TRBV10-3; j_call: TRBJ2-5; cdr3_length: 12; clone_size: NA; d_call: TRBD1; cdr3_aa: CAISRGLETQYF; cdr3_nt: TGTGCCATCAGCAGGGGGCTAGAGACCCAGTACTTC
v_call: TRBV5-1; j_call: TRBJ1-5; cdr3_length: 15; clone_size: NA; d_call: NA; cdr3_aa: CASSRGPASNQPQHF; cdr3_nt: TGCGCCAGCAGCAGAGGACCCGCAAGCAATCAGCCCCAGCATTTT
v_call: TRBV30; j_call: TRBJ2-3; cdr3_length: 12; clone_size: NA; d_call: TRBD2; cdr3_aa: CAWSAGVITQYF; cdr3_nt: TGTGCCTGGAGCGCGGGGGTTATTACGCAGTATTTT
v_call: TRBV7-9; j_call: TRBJ2-6; cdr3_length: 19; clone_size: once; d_call: TRBD1; cdr3_aa: CASSSNSGTGSTGANVLTF; cdr3_nt: TGTGCCAGCAGCTCCAACTCCGGGACAGGATCAACTGGGGCCAACGTCCTGACTTTC
v_call: TRBV11-2; j_call: TRBJ2-3; cdr3_length: 17; clone_size: NA; d_call: TRBD2; cdr3_aa: CASSLTSSSGGTDTQYF; cdr3_nt: TGTGCCAGCAGCTTAACCTCTTCTAGCGGGGGCACAGATACGCAGTATTTT
v_call: TRBV6-6; j_call: TRBJ2-3; cdr3_length: 14; clone_size: NA; d_call: NA; cdr3_aa: CASSSSRLLDTQYF; cdr3_nt: TGTGCCAGCAGTAGTTCTCGATTGCTGGATACGCAGTATTTT
v_call: TRBV7-6; j_call: TRBJ1-2; cdr3_length: 13; clone_size: NA; d_call: NA; cdr3_aa: CASSLDGTYGYTF; cdr3_nt: TGTGCCAGCAGCCTGGACGGGACCTATGGCTACACCTTC
v_call: TRBV19; j_call: TRBJ2-7; cdr3_length: 13; clone_size: once; d_call: NA; cdr3_aa: CASSVTGRGEQYF; cdr3_nt: TGTGCCAGTAGCGTAACGGGAAGGGGCGAGCAGTACTTC
v_call: TRBV5-6; j_call: TRBJ2-5; cdr3_length: 15; clone_size: NA; d_call: NA; cdr3_aa: CASSLGARGFGTQYF; cdr3_nt: TGTGCCAGCAGCTTAGGGGCCCGCGGGTTCGGGACCCAGTACTTC
v_call: TRBV5-8; j_call: TRBJ1-4; cdr3_length: 15; clone_size: NA; d_call: NA; cdr3_aa: CASSLAVGDGEKLFF; cdr3_nt: TGTGCCAGCAGCCTAGCCGTGGGCGACGGTGAAAAACTGTTTTTT
v_call: TRBV20-1; j_call: TRBJ2-7; cdr3_length: 11; clone_size: NA; d_call: NA; cdr3_aa: CSASDSHEQYF; cdr3_nt: TGCAGTGCTAGTGACTCCCACGAGCAGTACTTC
v_call: TRBV25-1; j_call: TRBJ1-2; cdr3_length: 14; clone_size: NA; d_call: NA; cdr3_aa: CASSESWSGNGYTF; cdr3_nt: TGTGCCAGCAGTGAATCGTGGTCAGGGAATGGCTACACCTTC
v_call: TRBV19; j_call: TRBJ2-1; cdr3_length: 16; clone_size: NA; d_call: NA; cdr3_aa: CASSRNLAPRRDEQFF; cdr3_nt: TGTGCCAGTAGCCGGAACCTAGCGCCCCGAAGGGATGAGCAGTTCTTC
v_call: TRBV11-2; j_call: TRBJ2-2; cdr3_length: 14; clone_size: once; d_call: NA; cdr3_aa: CASSLYSNTGELFF; cdr3_nt: TGTGCCAGCAGCTTATATTCCAACACCGGGGAGCTGTTTTTT
v_call: TRBV30; j_call: TRBJ1-5; cdr3_length: 17; clone_size: NA; d_call: NA; cdr3_aa: CAWDDRDALGGNQPQHF; cdr3_nt: TGTGCCTGGGATGATAGGGACGCCCTTGGGGGCAATCAGCCCCAGCATTTT
v_call: TRBV15; j_call: TRBJ2-3; cdr3_length: 16; clone_size: NA; d_call: TRBD2; cdr3_aa: CATSVPAAGGLDTQYF; cdr3_nt: TGTGCCACCAGCGTACCTGCCGCGGGAGGGTTAGATACGCAGTATTTT
v_call: TRBV6-1; j_call: TRBJ2-3; cdr3_length: 14; clone_size: once; d_call: NA; cdr3_aa: CASSEYASRDTQYF; cdr3_nt: TGTGCCAGCAGTGAATACGCCAGCAGAGATACGCAGTATTTT
v_call: TRBV19; j_call: TRBJ1-2; cdr3_length: 13; clone_size: NA; d_call: NA; cdr3_aa: CASRMGRTYGYTF; cdr3_nt: TGTGCCAGTAGGATGGGACGGACCTATGGCTACACCTTC
v_call: TRBV6-5; j_call: TRBJ2-2; cdr3_length: 13; clone_size: NA; d_call: NA; cdr3_aa: CASKQGLVGELFF; cdr3_nt: TGTGCCAGCAAGCAGGGGCTGGTCGGGGAGCTGTTTTTT
v_call: TRBV19; j_call: TRBJ1-5; cdr3_length: 14; clone_size: NA; d_call: NA; cdr3_aa: CASSLLRGEQPQHF; cdr3_nt: TGTGCCAGTAGTTTACTACGGGGGGAACAGCCCCAGCATTTT
v_call: TRBV18; j_call: TRBJ2-5; cdr3_length: 13; clone_size: NA; d_call: NA; cdr3_aa: CASSEGTQETQYF; cdr3_nt: TGTGCCAGCTCAGAGGGGACCCAAGAGACCCAGTACTTC